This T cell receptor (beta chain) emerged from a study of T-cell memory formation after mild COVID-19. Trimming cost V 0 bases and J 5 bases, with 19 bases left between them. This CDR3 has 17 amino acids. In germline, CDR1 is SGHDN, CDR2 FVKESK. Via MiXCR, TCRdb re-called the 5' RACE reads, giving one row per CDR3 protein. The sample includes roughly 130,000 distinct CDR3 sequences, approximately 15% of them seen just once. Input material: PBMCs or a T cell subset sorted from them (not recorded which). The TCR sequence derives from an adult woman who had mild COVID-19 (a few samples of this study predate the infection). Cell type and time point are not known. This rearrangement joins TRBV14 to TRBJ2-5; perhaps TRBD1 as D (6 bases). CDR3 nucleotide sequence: TGTGCCAGCAGCCAAGATTTTTTACAGGGATCCCTCGAGACCCAGTACTTC. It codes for CASSQDFLQGSLETQYF. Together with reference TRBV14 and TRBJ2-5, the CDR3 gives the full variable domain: EAGVTQFPSHSVIEKGQTVTLRCDPISGHDNLYWYRRVMGKEIKFLLHFVKESKQDESGMPNNRFLAERTGGTYSTLKVQPAELEDSGVYFCASSQDFLQGSLETQYFGPGTRLLVL.